These 32 T cell receptor beta chains share one sample of origin, sequenced in a study of shared clonotypes between healthy human individuals. The repertoire was sequenced with immunoSEQ multiplex PCR; TCRdb's copy has only in-frame clones and lacks some. Of fewer than 2.5 million clones in the sample, 93% were seen once. The sample taken for sequencing was naive CD4+ T cells from PBMCs. Subset reported: CD45RA+ positively selected. Source of these receptors: a man younger than 35 in good health. Some clones in this sample may be carry-over from other donors' samples.

The chain combines TRBV5-1 with TRBJ1-6; 8 nucleotides align to TRBD1. With 2 bases clipped from V and 9 bases from J, the junction kept 7 bases outside the gene matches. This CDR3 contains 15 residues. Germline CDR1 and CDR2: SGHRS and YFSETQ. The CDR3 nucleotides are TGCGCCAGCAGCTTTAACAGGGGGTTGGGTTCACCCCTCCACTTT. This translates into CASSFNRGLGSPLHF.

The genes are TRBV11-2 and TRBJ1-2; 8 bases line up with TRBD1. Unmatched junction bases numbered 6, after V lost 1 base and J lost 5 bases. The germline CDR1 and CDR2 sequences are SGHAT and FQNNGV. The CDR3 contains 15 residues. The DNA for the CDR3 is TGTGCCAGCAGCTTAGGCGGACAGGGACTGTATGGCTACACCTTC. It translates to CASSLGGQGLYGYTF.

The chain is built from TRBV7-9 and TRBJ1-2; TRBD1 matches at 10 bases. CDR1 is SEHNR and CDR2 is FQNEAQ in the germline V gene (reference sequence). Losses at the gene ends were 8 bases for V and 6 bases for J; bases not matched to a gene: 9. CDR3 size: 14 residues. CDR3 amino acids: CASFRQGARNGYTF. CDR3 bases: TGTGCCAGCTTTAGACAGGGGGCGCGGAATGGCTACACCTTC.

The genes are TRBV9 and TRBJ2-3; possibly TRBD1 for D (5 bases). The germline gives CDR1 SGDLS, CDR2 YYNGEE. The V end lost 0 bases, the J end lost 6 bases, and 14 bases lay between the germline ends. This CDR3 has 15 amino acids. CDR3 amino acids: CASSVGSHRSDTQYF. Here the CDR3 DNA reads TGTGCCAGCAGCGTAGGGTCCCACAGGTCGGATACGCAGTATTTT. The variable domain in full, completed from reference TRBV9 and TRBJ2-3, reads DSGVTQTPKHLITATGQRVTLRCSPRSGDLSVYWYQQSLDQGLQFLIQYYNGEERAKGNILERFSAQQFPDLHSELNLSSLELGDSALYFCASSVGSHRSDTQYFGPGTRLTVL.

The V gene is TRBV5-6, the J gene TRBJ2-3; a possible D gene is TRBD2 (7 bases). CDR1 SGHDT and CDR2 YYEEEE come from the germline V gene. Trimming pared 4 bases from V and 2 bases from J, leaving 20 bases between. The CDR3 consists of 17 residues. CDR3 coding DNA: TGTGCCAGCAGCAGGGGCCCCTACAGGGACTACACAGATACGCAGTATTTT. Protein sequence: CASSRGPYRDYTDTQYF.

V usage is TRBV21-1 and J usage is TRBJ1-1. TRBV21-1 is designated a pseudogene. The CDR3 length is 13 residues. The CDR3 region is CASSKVKGTEAFF. The CDR3 region has the DNA TGTGCCAGCAGCAAAGTTAAGGGCACTGAAGCTTTCTTT.

As concerns this clone: Within the sample, other DNA sequences also encode this same CDR3. The chain uses TRBV29-1 and TRBJ2-5; no definite D call. The CDR3 loop spans 12 amino acids. Germline CDR1 SQVTM, CDR2 ANQGSEA. The ends were cut back, 7 bases at V and 1 base at J, with 10 bases in the middle. CDR3 in amino acids: CSGRTAQETQYF. DNA for the CDR3: TGCAGCGGCAGGACGGCCCAAGAGACCCAGTACTTC.

In regard to this clone: Distinct nucleotide sequences in the sample also encode this CDR3. The rearrangement uses TRBV5-4 and TRBJ2-7; TRBD1 matches 11 bases. With 2 bases clipped from V and 1 base from J, the junction kept 2 bases outside the gene matches. Germline V gives CDR1 SGHNT, CDR2 YYREEE (reference sequence). The CDR3 loop spans 15 amino acids. CDR3 protein: CASSLGQGASYEQYF. CDR3 sequence (DNA): TGTGCCAGCAGCTTAGGACAGGGGGCTTCCTACGAGCAGTACTTC.

On this clone itself: At the DNA level, this CDR3 is encoded by other sequences in the same sample as well. The chain has TRBV5-6 and TRBJ2-3; the D is unclear. V lost 1 base, J lost 4 bases, and 4 bases lay in between. The CDR3 loop spans 12 amino acids. Germline CDR1 is SGHDT and CDR2 is YYEEEE. CDR3 nucleotides: TGTGCCAGCAGCTTGATTCCAGATACGCAGTATTTT. Protein product: CASSLIPDTQYF.

The chain employs TRBV7-3 and TRBJ2-7; TRBD2 aligns across 14 bases. The CDR3 totals 14 residues. The ends lost 5 bases at V and 6 bases at J; junction bases unmatched: 3. CDR1 is SGHTA, CDR2 FQGTGA, per germline. In DNA, the CDR3 is TGTGCCAGCAGCAAAGGGACTAGCGGGAGCGAGCAGTACTTC. It translates to CASSKGTSGSEQYF.

The chain links TRBV6-6 to TRBJ1-2; 11 nucleotides align to TRBD1. Looked up from germline, CDR1 is MNHNY and CDR2 is SVGAGI (reference sequence). There are 16 residues in the CDR3. V trimming: 8 bases; J trimming: 1 base; junction bases outside the gene matches: 9. CDR3 sequence: CASVTRTGGYNYGYTF. CDR3 nucleotides: TGTGCCAGCGTTACCCGGACAGGGGGCTATAACTATGGCTACACCTTC.

The gene calls are TRBV5-4 and TRBJ2-7, with 7 bases aligning to TRBD1. This CDR3 has 15 amino acids. Trimming took 2 bases from V and 5 from J; bases not matched to a gene: 10. Germline CDR1 reads SGHNT; CDR2 reads YYREEE (reference sequence). The CDR3 nucleotides read TGTGCCAGCAGCTTTAAGGTACAGGGGCTTGACGAGCAGTACTTC. This codes for CASSFKVQGLDEQYF.

This sequence joins TRBV5-1 and TRBJ2-7; D might be TRBD1 or TRBD2, each matching 5 bases. Germline V gene lookup returns CDR1 SGHRS and CDR2 YFSETQ. V lost 4 bases and J lost 8, with 19 bases in between. This CDR3 is 14 amino acids long. The chain's CDR3 is CASSLAQWDDKQYF. CDR3 nucleotides: TGCGCCAGCAGCCTGGCTCAATGGGACGACAAGCAGTACTTC.

The V call is TRBV28, the J call TRBJ1-2; D may be TRBD1 (5 bases). The CDR3 runs 14 residues. The V end was cut by 2 bases, the J end by 4 bases, with 11 bases between. The germline CDR1 and CDR2 sequences are MDHEN and SYDVKM. The CDR3 loop reads CASSLRLDSYGYTF. CDR3 DNA: TGTGCCAGCAGTTTAAGGCTAGACAGCTATGGCTACACCTTC.

This chain connects TRBV6-5 to TRBJ2-1; no reliable D call. CDR1 MNHEY and CDR2 SVGAGI come from the germline V gene. V was pared by 2 bases and J by 7 bases, with 6 bases between. CDR3 length: 12 residues. CDR3 sequence (DNA): TGTGCCAGCAGTTACGGTCTGAATGAGCAGTTCTTC. This codes for CASSYGLNEQFF.

The chain carries TRBV15 and TRBJ1-1; no firm D call. Trimming removed 5 bases from V and 5 bases from J, with 18 bases in between. The CDR3 runs 15 residues. Germline CDR1 LNHNV, CDR2 YYDKDF (reference sequence). CDR3 in amino acids: CATSPGPLSATEAFF. CDR3 in DNA: TGTGCCACCAGCCCCGGCCCATTGTCGGCGACTGAAGCTTTCTTT.

The chain carries TRBV28 and TRBJ1-1; D is ambiguous. CDR1 and CDR2 from the germline V gene are MDHEN and SYDVKM. V lost 1 base and J 6 bases, leaving 9 bases between the germline ends. CDR3 length: 13 amino acids. The CDR3 coding sequence is TGTGCCAGCAGTTTATCACCCACACCTGAAGCTTTCTTT. It specifies CASSLSPTPEAFF.

The J gene is TRBJ1-1, the V gene TRBV18; D may be TRBD1 (5 bases). The CDR3 spans 13 residues. Per germline, CDR1 KGHSH and CDR2 LQKENI. V dropped 3 bases and J dropped 6 bases, with 11 bases sitting between them. In DNA, the CDR3 is TGTGCCAGCTCACCGAGGGACTACGCTGAAGCTTTCTTT. This gives the protein CASSPRDYAEAFF.

The J gene is TRBJ1-5, the V gene TRBV27, with 9 positions matching TRBD1. The V gene's germline CDR1 is MNHEY and CDR2 SMNVEV (reference sequence). This CDR3 is built from 14 residues. The V segment lost 5 bases and the J segment 7 bases; nucleotides outside the gene matches: 6. CDR3 region: CASSLQGARQPQHF. CDR3 bases: TGTGCCAGCAGTCTACAGGGGGCAAGGCAGCCCCAGCATTTT.

This clone was observed once. The CDR3 DNA sequence: TGTGCCAGCAGCCGATGGACAGGCGGCACCGGGGAGCTGTTTTTT. It codes for CASSRWTGGTGELFF. The chain carries TRBV7-8 and TRBJ2-2; the match to TRBD1 covers 7 bases. J was trimmed by 4 bases and V by 5 bases; bases with no gene match: 7. This CDR3 comprises 15 residues. Germline V gene lookup returns CDR1 SGHVS and CDR2 FQNEAQ.

V usage is TRBV2 and J usage is TRBJ1-6, with TRBD1 matching over 10 bases. The CDR3 consists of 15 residues. Germline V gene lookup returns CDR1 SNHLY and CDR2 FYNNEI. J was trimmed by 8 bases and V by 5 bases; bases with no gene match: 6. In DNA form, the CDR3 reads TGTGCCAGCAGTCCGACAGGGGGCGAATATTCACCCCTCCACTTT. Amino acids: CASSPTGGEYSPLHF.

The rearrangement links TRBV28 to TRBJ2-2; 14 bases agree with TRBD2. CDR3 length: 19 residues. The J segment lost 3 bases and the V segment lost 6 bases, leaving 12 bases of the junction unmatched. Germline CDR1 and CDR2: MDHEN and SYDVKM. CDR3 sequence: CASSRLAGGPLGYTGELFF. In DNA form, the CDR3 reads TGTGCCAGCAGCCGACTAGCGGGAGGGCCTTTGGGGTACACCGGGGAGCTGTTTTTT.

The chain is built from TRBV5-1 and TRBJ2-7; D perhaps matches TRBD1 (6 bases). The CDR3 is 14 residues long. Per germline, CDR1 SGHRS and CDR2 YFSETQ. V lost 8 bases to trimming and J lost 0 bases, with 15 bases between them. CDR3 in amino acids: CARPFGQTSYEQYF. The CDR3, as DNA: TGCGCCAGGCCGTTCGGACAGACCTCCTACGAGCAGTACTTC.

J is TRBJ1-1 and V is TRBV25-1; tentatively, D is TRBD1 (5 bases). V was cut by 5 bases and J by 0 bases, with 10 bases left in between. Germline V CDR1 and CDR2: MGHDK, SYGVNS. The CDR3 is made up of 14 amino acids. CDR3 nucleotide sequence: TGTGCCAGCAGTCGGTTAGGGGTGAACACTGAAGCTTTCTTT. Encoded protein: CASSRLGVNTEAFF.

This sequence joins TRBV9 and TRBJ2-1; TRBD2 aligns across 9 bases. The junction had 10 bases not matched to a gene; V was cut back by 4 bases and J by 8 bases. CDR1 SGDLS and CDR2 YYNGEE come from the germline V gene. This CDR3 contains 15 residues. The CDR3 spells CASSPVQREAHEQFF. CDR3 in DNA: TGTGCCAGCAGCCCAGTCCAGCGGGAGGCCCATGAGCAGTTCTTC.

This clone has just a few counts. The rearrangement links TRBV21-1 to TRBJ1-1; TRBD1, the D gene given by the table, was not confirmed from the DNA. TRBV21-1 is marked as a pseudogene. The CDR3 runs to 17 residues. CDR3 DNA sequence: TGTGCCAGCAGGACAGGGGTAAGGGCGGCTAGTGGCACTGAAGCTTTCTTT. It is translated as CASRTGVRAASGTEAFF.

The chain uses TRBV7-3 and TRBJ2-2; no firm D call. The CDR3 has 15 amino acids. Germline V gene data show CDR1 as SGHTA and CDR2 as FQGTGA. V dropped 0 bases and J dropped 1 base, with 6 bases sitting between them. The chain's CDR3 is CASSLTTGNTGELFF. DNA of the CDR3: TGTGCCAGCAGCTTAACTACGGGGAACACCGGGGAGCTGTTTTTT.

The rearrangement links TRBV9 to TRBJ1-3; possible D gene TRBD1, 5 bases. V dropped 4 bases and J dropped 1 base, with 12 bases sitting between them. The CDR3 covers 15 residues. Per the germline V gene, CDR1 is SGDLS and CDR2 is YYNGEE. The CDR3 DNA sequence: TGTGCCAGCAGCAACACAGGACCTTCTGGAAACACCATATATTTT. Its translation: CASSNTGPSGNTIYF.

The chain combines TRBV9 with TRBJ2-1; 9 nucleotides align to TRBD1. The length of the CDR3 is 15 residues. Germline V CDR1 and CDR2: SGDLS, YYNGEE. The V gene end was trimmed by 2 bases and the J gene end by 3 bases; junction bases not matched to a gene: 3. The CDR3 DNA reads as TGTGCCAGCAGCGTCCGGGACAGGGACTACAATGAGCAGTTCTTC. It encodes CASSVRDRDYNEQFF.

The chain links TRBV5-1 to TRBJ1-4; D is unresolved. The ends were cut back, 5 bases at V and 5 bases at J, with 10 bases in the middle. The V gene's germline CDR1 is SGHRS and CDR2 YFSETQ. The CDR3 consists of 13 residues. In DNA, the CDR3 is TGCGCCAGCAGGGCGGTGCCAAATGAAAAACTGTTTTTT. Translating it yields CASRAVPNEKLFF.

V usage is TRBV7-2 and J usage is TRBJ2-1, with D possibly being TRBD2 (5 bases). CDR1 and CDR2 from the germline V gene are SGHTA and FQGNSA. The CDR3 contains 13 residues. The ends were cut back, 5 bases at V and 7 bases at J, with 12 bases in the middle. DNA for the CDR3: TGTGCCAGCAGCCAGAGGGTAGAGAATGAGCAGTTCTTC. It specifies CASSQRVENEQFF.

The chain combines TRBV7-2 with TRBJ1-1, with 8 bases lining up with TRBD1. V lost 4 bases, J lost 4 bases, and 11 bases stayed unmatched. Germline loops: CDR1 SGHTA, CDR2 FQGNSA. This CDR3 contains 16 residues. The CDR3 loop reads CASSSSRDRSRTEAFF. DNA of the CDR3: TGTGCCAGCAGCTCTTCCCGGGACAGGAGTCGCACTGAAGCTTTCTTT.